These 27 T cell receptor beta chains originate from one sample sequenced in a study of T cells in Graves' hyperthyroidism and ophthalmopathy. Template material for amplifying TCR beta CDR3 regions consisted of RNA transcripts. The HTBI primer set served for first-round RT-PCR of the TCR CDR3. From the multiplex PCR reads, TCRdb called clonotypes with MiXCR, one entry per CDR3 protein. The sample has around 420,000 distinct CDR3 sequences, around a sixth seen once. Sequencing input: blood. The receptors stem from a woman between 18 and 29 years old with Graves' hyperthyroidism.

This clonotype was observed a handful of times. The chain combines TRBV4-1 with TRBJ2-5, with D maybe TRBD1 (6 bases). V shed 0 bases and J shed 5 bases, with 22 bases lying between them. CDR1 is MGHRA and CDR2 is YSYEKL in the germline V gene. The CDR3 runs to 18 residues. This CDR3 reads CASSQDFGQRFYGETQYF. The DNA of the CDR3 is TGCGCCAGCAGCCAAGATTTTGGACAGCGTTTTTACGGGGAGACCCAGTACTTC.

The chain uses TRBV20-1 and TRBJ2-7; D unclear. CDR3 length equals 16 residues. With 3 bases removed from V and 3 bases from J, the gap between germline ends came to 21 bases. Per the germline V gene, CDR1 is DFQATT and CDR2 is SNEGSKA (reference sequence). The CDR3 is CSASSSIGSINYEQYF. CDR3 nucleotides: TGCAGTGCTAGTTCGTCTATTGGAAGCATTAACTACGAGCAGTACTTC.

At least ten counts were recorded for this clonotype. The chain uses TRBV12-3 or TRBV12-4 and TRBJ2-7, with D possibly TRBD1 on 6 matching bases. V gave up 6 bases and J gave up 0 bases, with 9 bases separating them. The CDR3 is made up of 13 amino acids. The chain's CDR3 is CASSRQDSYEQYF. In DNA form, the CDR3 reads TGTGCCAGCAGCAGACAGGACTCCTACGAGCAGTACTTC.

This clonotype has ten or more counts. The chain couples TRBV2 to TRBJ2-1; D call uncertain. Per germline, CDR1 SNHLY and CDR2 FYNNEI. V was clipped by 4 bases and J by 4 bases, with 5 bases between them. The CDR3 is 12 amino acids. The CDR3 sequence: CASSGPYNEQFF. As DNA, the CDR3 is TGTGCCAGCAGTGGGCCTTACAATGAGCAGTTCTTC.

This clonotype was observed at least ten times. The chain is built from TRBV10-3 and TRBJ2-7; D is perhaps TRBD2 (6 bases). The CDR3 has 15 amino acids. V gave up 0 bases and J gave up 6 bases, with 15 bases separating them. Germline assignment: CDR1 ENHRY and CDR2 SYGVKD. The CDR3 bases are TGTGCCATCAGTGAGTCTCCGGGGGATCAAGCCGAGCAGTACTTC. Protein: CAISESPGDQAEQYF.

A remark on this clonotype: The junction shows a germline mismatch at one end, possibly a read error. The chain links TRBV3-1 to TRBJ2-2, with D unresolved. The CDR3 runs to 16 residues. CDR1 LGHDT and CDR2 YNNKEL come from the germline V gene (reference sequence). CDR3 amino acids: CASSQVPVASTGELFF. In DNA form, the CDR3 reads TGCGCCAGCAGCCAAGTTCCGGTGGCGTCCACCGGGGAGCTGTTTTTT. The full variable domain, in which reference TRBV3-1 and TRBJ2-2 provide the parts outside the CDR3, is DTAVSQTPKYLVTQMGNDKSIKCEQNLGHDTMYWYKQDSKKFLKIMFSYNNKELIINETVPNRFSPKSPDKAHLNLHINSLELGDSAVYFCASSQVPVASTGELFFGEGSRLTVL.

In this sample, this clonotype turned up many times. The CDR3 nucleotides read TGTGCCAGCAGCACGCTCTACGAGCAGTACTTC. It is translated as CASSTLYEQYF. The rearrangement joins TRBV6-1 to TRBJ2-7; D call uncertain. The V gene lost 6 bases and the J gene lost 3 bases, with 6 bases spanning the gap. CDR1 and CDR2 from the germline V gene are MNHNS and SASEGT. The CDR3 length is 11 residues.

This clonotype was found many times. The J gene is TRBJ1-1, the V gene TRBV6-2 or TRBV6-3; D is possibly TRBD1 (5 bases). Germline assignment: CDR1 MNHEY and CDR2 SVGEGT. The V end was cut by 4 bases, the J end by 4 bases, with 13 bases between. This CDR3 is 14 amino acids long. The CDR3 here is CASSWDERGTEAFF. The CDR3 DNA is TGTGCCAGCAGTTGGGACGAAAGAGGCACTGAAGCTTTCTTT.

This clonotype was counted ten times or more. The rearrangement joins TRBV20-1 to TRBJ1-4; 8 bases map to TRBD1. The CDR3 has 14 amino acids. The germline CDR1 and CDR2 sequences are DFQATT and SNEGSKA (reference sequence). V gave up 6 bases and J gave up 7 bases; unmatched junction bases: 10. The CDR3 reads CSASRQGSGEKLFF. For the CDR3, the DNA is TGCAGTGCATCGCGACAGGGGAGTGGTGAAAAACTGTTTTTT.

This clonotype was seen at least ten times. The V and J genes are TRBV7-9 and TRBJ1-2; D may be TRBD1 (6 bases). V was pared by 6 bases and J by 6 bases, with 11 bases between. The CDR3 has 12 residues. In germline, CDR1 is SEHNR, CDR2 FQNEAQ (reference sequence). CDR3 sequence (DNA): TGTGCCAGCAGTCGGACAGTTCATGGCTACACCTTC. The encoded protein is CASSRTVHGYTF.

Note on this clonotype: Just one base apart from a much larger clone, this may be a read error. The chain couples TRBV3-1 to TRBJ1-6, with D unresolved. The length of the CDR3 is 15 residues. Germline values: CDR1 LGHDT, CDR2 YNNKEL (reference sequence). V was clipped by 4 bases and J by 10 bases, with 17 bases between them. The CDR3 coding sequence is TGTGCCAGCAGCCCAGATCCGGGGAGAGGGTCACCCCTCCACTTT. It specifies CASSPDPGRGSPLHF. Filled out from reference TRBV3-1 and TRBJ1-6, the complete variable domain reads DTAVSQTPKYLVTQMGNDKSIKCEQNLGHDTMYWYKQDSKKFLKIMFSYNNKELIINETVPNRFSPKSPDKAHLNLHINSLELGDSAVYFCASSPDPGRGSPLHFGNGTRLTVT.

This clonotype was recorded many times. The chain uses TRBV12-3 or TRBV12-4 and TRBJ2-1; the match to TRBD1 covers 7 bases. V gave up 6 bases and J gave up 11 bases; unmatched junction bases: 13. The CDR3 spans 14 residues. The CDR3 DNA reads TGTGCCAGCAGCGAACCGGAAAAACAGGGGAAGCAGTTCTTC. It is translated as CASSEPEKQGKQFF.

This clonotype was picked up many times. V usage is TRBV28 and J usage is TRBJ2-1; D gene uncertain. Trimming took off 6 bases at V and 1 base at J, with 7 bases between the two ends. The CDR3 is 13 amino acids. Germline CDR1 MDHEN, CDR2 SYDVKM. CDR3 bases: TGTGCCAGCAGCTTTTCTTCCTACAATGAGCAGTTCTTC. Encoded protein: CASSFSSYNEQFF.

With regard to this clonotype: This clone may be a read error of a much larger clone one base away. V gene TRBV27 combines with J gene TRBJ2-3; TRBD1 aligns across 7 bases. CDR1 is MNHEY, CDR2 SMNVEV, per germline (reference sequence). The CDR3 runs to 15 residues. The CDR3: CASGFEQGFSDTQYF. The CDR3 nucleotides are TGTGCCAGCGGTTTTGAACAGGGGTTTTCAGATACGCAGTATTTT.

This clonotype was seen repeatedly, ten times or more. CDR3 nucleotides: TGTGCCAGCAGTCCCGGGACAAAAGCCTACAATGAGCAGTTCTTC. This codes for CASSPGTKAYNEQFF. The rearrangement uses TRBV27 and TRBJ2-1; possible D gene TRBD1, 6 bases. From germline, CDR1 is MNHEY and CDR2 SMNVEV (reference sequence). V lost 5 bases to trimming and J lost 2 bases, with 13 bases between them. This CDR3 contains 15 residues.

The J gene is TRBJ1-1, the V gene TRBV14, with a possible D match to TRBD1 (6 bases). The germline V gene has CDR1 SGHDN and CDR2 FVKESK. This CDR3 has 14 amino acids. V lost 4 bases to trimming and J lost 4 bases, with 13 bases between them. The CDR3, as DNA: TGTGCCAGCAGCCTACAACAGGGTCCCACTGAAGCTTTCTTT. It translates to CASSLQQGPTEAFF.

J is TRBJ1-1 and V is TRBV20-1; 9 nucleotides match TRBD1. The CDR3 consists of 14 residues. Per the germline V gene, CDR1 is DFQATT and CDR2 is SNEGSKA (reference sequence). V lost 4 bases and J lost 6; bases outside the gene matches: 9. CDR3 protein: CSATGTGMVAEAFF. Written as DNA, the CDR3 is TGCAGTGCTACCGGGACAGGGATGGTTGCTGAAGCTTTCTTT.

This clonotype was observed at least ten times. The chain has TRBV28 and TRBJ2-7, with D possibly being TRBD2 (6 bases). Germline V gives CDR1 MDHEN, CDR2 SYDVKM. This CDR3 spans 14 amino acids. Deletions cut 2 bases from V and 5 bases from J, with 13 bases between. CDR3 loop: CASSLAGSGHEQYF. DNA of the CDR3: TGTGCCAGCAGTTTAGCTGGTAGCGGCCACGAGCAGTACTTC.

Comment on this clonotype: The junction departs from the called germline gene at one end, perhaps through a read error. The genes are TRBV7-8 and TRBJ1-6, with D unclear. CDR1 is SGHVS and CDR2 is FQNEAQ in the germline V gene. CDR3 length equals 13 residues. The CDR3 nucleotides are TGTGCCAACAGCTCAGAGGCGGATTCACCCCTCCACTTT. Its protein is CANSSEADSPLHF. The full variable domain, rest sourced from reference TRBV7-8 and TRBJ1-6, is GAGVSQSPRYKVAKRGQDVALRCDPISGHVSLFWYQQALGQGPEFLTYFQNEAQLDKSGLPSDRFFAERPEGSVSTLKIQRTQQEDSAVYLCANSSEADSPLHFGNGTRLTVT.

This clonotype was recorded at least ten times. The gene calls are TRBV11-2 and TRBJ1-1; 7 bases fit TRBD1. CDR1 and CDR2 from the germline V gene are SGHAT and FQNNGV. The V gene end was trimmed by 1 base and the J gene end by 8 bases; junction bases not matched to a gene: 1. The CDR3 is 12 residues long. The CDR3 DNA is TGTGCCAGCAGCTTAGGGACAGGCGAAGCTTTCTTT. It yields the protein CASSLGTGEAFF.

This clonotype has a handful of counts. This chain uses TRBV10-3 with TRBJ2-4, with D maybe TRBD2 (6 bases). The CDR3 is 15 residues long. Germline CDR1 reads ENHRY; CDR2 reads SYGVKD. V lost 3 bases to trimming and J lost 3 bases, with 12 bases between them. DNA of the CDR3: TGTGCCATCAGTGATTCGGGAGTGGTCAAAAACATTCAGTACTTC. Its translation: CAISDSGVVKNIQYF.

This clonotype was picked up a small number of times. V is TRBV28 and J is TRBJ2-1; 15 nucleotides agree with TRBD2. Losses at the gene ends were 2 bases for V and 2 bases for J; bases not matched to a gene: 7. CDR3 length: 19 residues. The germline CDR1 and CDR2 sequences are MDHEN and SYDVKM. The CDR3 DNA is TGTGCCAGCAGTTTACTGGGACTAGCGGGGGGACCCACCTACAATGAGCAGTTCTTC. This codes for CASSLLGLAGGPTYNEQFF.

This clonotype was seen ten or more times. The chain carries TRBV11-3 and TRBJ2-1; tentatively, D is TRBD2 (6 bases). The V gene lost 5 bases and the J gene lost 5 bases, with 13 bases spanning the gap. Germline V gene lookup returns CDR1 SGHNT and CDR2 YENEEA. This CDR3 has 14 residues. CDR3 in DNA: TGTGCCAGCAGCCCCTATAGCGGAAACAATGAGCAGTTCTTC. As protein: CASSPYSGNNEQFF.

This clonotype has a count of ten or more. The J gene is TRBJ2-5, the V gene TRBV7-2; D tentatively reads TRBD1 or TRBD2 (5 bases each). V lost 5 bases and J lost 2, with 12 bases in between. Germline V lookup: CDR1 SGHTA, CDR2 FQGNSA. The CDR3 length is 14 residues. The CDR3 DNA reads as TGTGCCAGCAGCCAGAGGGGCAGACAAGAGACCCAGTACTTC. As protein: CASSQRGRQETQYF.

The rearrangement links TRBV7-9 to TRBJ2-1; 8 positions match TRBD2. V lost 1 base and J lost 9; bases outside the gene matches: 11. From germline, CDR1 is SEHNR and CDR2 FQNEAQ (reference sequence). CDR3 length: 16 residues. The CDR3 is CASSLGGGLAGPEQFF. The DNA for the CDR3 is TGTGCCAGCAGCTTAGGAGGCGGACTAGCCGGGCCTGAGCAGTTCTTC.

Only one count was recorded for this clonotype. The chain employs TRBV11-2 and TRBJ2-1; 13 bases line up with TRBD2. With V trimmed by 5 bases and J by 4 bases, 11 bases remained unmatched. In germline, CDR1 is SGHAT, CDR2 FQNNGV. The CDR3 totals 18 residues. The CDR3 DNA is TGTGCCAGCAGCACCCAACATACTAGCGGGGGGGTATACAATGAGCAGTTCTTC. Translating it yields CASSTQHTSGGVYNEQFF.

This clonotype was seen repeatedly, ten times or more. V and J are TRBV7-3 and TRBJ2-7; 7 bases fit TRBD2. Germline trimming cut 1 base from V and 2 bases from J; bases unmatched to any gene: 5. The CDR3 extends over 15 amino acids. CDR1 and CDR2 (germline): SGHTA, FQGTGA. CDR3: CASSLMAGETYEQYF. In nucleotides, the CDR3 is TGTGCCAGCAGCTTAATGGCGGGAGAGACCTACGAGCAGTACTTC.